This T cell receptor (beta chain) was recorded in a study of blood T cell repertoires in COVID-19 (dated by TCRdb to between 2020 and 2021). About the study as a whole: Samples from collaborators originated in the United States, Italy and Spain and spanned both the acute and convalescent phases of COVID-19. The material from the prospective study consisted of cDNA or gDNA derived from T cells, B-cell-depleted T cells, or PBMCs. Deeply sampled blood TCRbeta repertoires from subjects exposed to, actively infected with, or recovered from COVID-19 were included in the dataset. The repertoires were released in a freely available public database intended as a resource for research on the immune response to SARS-CoV-2. Samples came from the ongoing ImmuneRACE study (first 160 participants) plus 1,254 subjects from 6 global collaborators. Nearly every sample came with metadata listing a de-identified subject ID, COVID-19 status, age in years and sex. Where HLA class I and class II types were available, the types were taken from metadata supplied by the sample provider, not from assay-based typing.

At one collaborating source in Seattle, patients were enrolled during active infection and were followed longitudinally through the course of disease. Each collaborating institution followed its own protocols to collect whole blood in K2EDTA tubes. For TCRbeta analysis, collaborators shipped samples in one of three forms: frozen whole blood, isolated PBMCs, or DNA extracted from either of those sample types. Overall results and qualifications from the work: Clinical and demographic metadata were provided uncurated, with the amount varying by source and participant.

TCRbeta CDR3 regions were amplified from genomic DNA by means of the immunoSEQ Assay, a bias-controlled multiplex PCR. On the authors' methods: The number of nucleated cells in each sample was estimated by amplification of reference gene primers within the assay. To quantify the absolute abundance of each unique TCRbeta CDR3 rearrangement, sequence reads were collapsed and filtered. Productive Simpson clonality was computed per sample as the square root of Simpson's diversity index over productive rearrangements. Drawn from immuneACCESS, this table holds only the in-frame rearrangements with V and J called that TCRdb kept. Clones are partly lost; checked studies trace under half to an unresolved V gene and leave the rest unexplained. V, J and clone size derive from that table, while D and trimming were established from the DNA sequence. Within this sample are about 370,000 clones, with around 87% of them counted one time only. 8.5% to 12% of the sample belongs to the ten largest clones.

For CDR1 and CDR2, the germline V gene (reference sequence) lists LNHNV and YYDKDF. Taken from cysteine to phenylalanine, the CDR3 has 15 residues. Here the CDR3 DNA is all that survives: 45 bases in frame from base 1. Germline trimming amounts to 0 bases on V and 6 bases on J, with 6 as the count of junction bases outside the gene matches. A word on this clone: The specificity of this receptor is unknown. The sample holds no much larger clone one base away, and base qualities are not on file.

The sequence derives from a woman aged 30 to 39 with COVID-19, enrolled during active disease. This receptor chain uses TRBV15 and TRBJ2-7; 9 bases in the junction line up with TRBD2. Source material: peripheral blood. The encoded CDR3 is CATSREVTSGSEQYF. The bases are TGTGCCACCAGCAGAGAGGTGACTAGCGGTAGCGAGCAGTACTTC.